The T cell receptor (beta chain) described here comes from a study of T-cell reconstitution after alpha-beta-depleted transplantation in children. Unique molecular identifiers were incorporated into the prepared TCRbeta library. Using its own MiXCR run on the PCR reads, TCRdb lists one record per CDR3 protein. The repertoire holds 200,000 to 250,000 distinct CDR3 sequences, with around 12% as singletons. The V and J ends lost 7 bases and 1 base, in that order; junction bases with no gene match: 13. The CDR3 is made up of 17 amino acids. The germline V gene encodes CDR1 MNHNS and CDR2 SASEGT. Many counts were recorded for this clonotype.

This receptor was identified in a human donor who donated a stem cell graft to a child with acute lymphoblastic leukemia. The chain has TRBV6-1 and TRBJ2-5, with TRBD1 identical over 9 bases. Specimen: PBMCs from the stem cell graft donor, collected from the stem cell graft. CDR3 sequence: CASNQGRQGDVQETQYF. The CDR3 coding sequence is TGTGCCAGCAACCAGGGGAGACAGGGGGATGTCCAAGAGACCCAGTACTTC.